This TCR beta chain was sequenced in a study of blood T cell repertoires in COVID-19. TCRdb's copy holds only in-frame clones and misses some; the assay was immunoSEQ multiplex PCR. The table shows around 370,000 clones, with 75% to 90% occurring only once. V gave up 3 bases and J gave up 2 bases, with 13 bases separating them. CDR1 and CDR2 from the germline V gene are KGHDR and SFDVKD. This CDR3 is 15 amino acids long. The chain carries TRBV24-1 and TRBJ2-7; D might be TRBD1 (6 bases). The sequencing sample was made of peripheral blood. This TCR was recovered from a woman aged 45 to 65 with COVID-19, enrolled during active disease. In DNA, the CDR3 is TGTGCCACCAGTGATCCCGGACAGCCGCCCTACGAGCAGTACTTC. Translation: CATSDPGQPPYEQYF.